This entry describes one T cell receptor beta chain. CD8+ and CD4+ T cells from blood underwent TCR beta sequencing, which was carried out in a high-throughput format. This entry is derived from a study of CD8 T cells in Susac syndrome. The RNA input was about 0.5 to 1 ug, and it was reverse transcribed with random hexamers. TCRdb used MiXCR to reprocess the immunoSEQ multiplex PCR reads, holding one entry per CDR3 protein. The sample holds more than 75,000 distinct CDR3 sequences; approximately 92% are singletons and the top ten take less than 0.35%. The germline V and J ends were trimmed by 2 bases and 5 bases, with 12 bases remaining between them. The V gene's germline CDR1 is SQVTM and CDR2 ANQGSEA. The CDR3 length is 14 residues.

The source is a human donor in good health. The chain links TRBV29-1 to TRBJ2-2; D possibly uses TRBD1 or TRBD2 (6 bases each). Sequenced material: CD8+ T cells from PBMCs. CDR3 nucleotides: TGCAGCGTTGAATCCTCGGGGGCAACCGGGGAGCTGTTTTTT. Its protein is CSVESSGATGELFF.